This T cell receptor (beta chain) was captured by sequencing in a study of tumor-infiltrating lymphocytes in primary liver carcinoma. Across the study: Samples returned roughly 3.5 to 7.5 million productive TCRbeta reads each. Read depth did not differ significantly between tissue types. Notes on the study in general: Relative to tumor region pairs, the tumor-adjacent and tumor-blood pairs showed overlap that was lower. Tumors reached a significantly greater top-250-clone fraction than blood did (p = 0.039).

On this clonotype itself: The antigen is not known.

Germline DNA was also extracted, and blood RNA was taken from unsorted whole blood. Chronic HBV infection, untreated so far, was present in the patients. Total RNA amounting to 500 ng was the source from which TCR beta cDNA was made with a constant-region primer. Three nested multiplex PCR rounds, a slightly modified ARM-PCR, produced the libraries for TCR beta. With TRBV1-TRBV30 forward primers and a C-beta reverse primer, the first two PCR rounds were run for around 11 cycles each. TCRdb fed the multiplex PCR reads into MiXCR, producing one record per CDR3 protein. The sample holds fewer than 350,000 distinct CDR3 sequences, about 62% seen once. The germline CDR1 and CDR2 sequences are SEHNR and FQNEAQ (reference sequence). Trimming removed 4 bases at V and 2 bases at J, with 12 bases between. The CDR3 length is 14 residues.

This chain joins TRBV7-9 and TRBJ2-7; D is unclear. The source material was peripheral blood. This receptor was obtained from a man in his forties with primary liver carcinoma and hepatitis B virus infection. CDR3 coding DNA: TGTGCCAGCAGCTCCCCTCCTAGAGCCTACGAGCAGTACTTC. Protein: CASSSPPRAYEQYF.